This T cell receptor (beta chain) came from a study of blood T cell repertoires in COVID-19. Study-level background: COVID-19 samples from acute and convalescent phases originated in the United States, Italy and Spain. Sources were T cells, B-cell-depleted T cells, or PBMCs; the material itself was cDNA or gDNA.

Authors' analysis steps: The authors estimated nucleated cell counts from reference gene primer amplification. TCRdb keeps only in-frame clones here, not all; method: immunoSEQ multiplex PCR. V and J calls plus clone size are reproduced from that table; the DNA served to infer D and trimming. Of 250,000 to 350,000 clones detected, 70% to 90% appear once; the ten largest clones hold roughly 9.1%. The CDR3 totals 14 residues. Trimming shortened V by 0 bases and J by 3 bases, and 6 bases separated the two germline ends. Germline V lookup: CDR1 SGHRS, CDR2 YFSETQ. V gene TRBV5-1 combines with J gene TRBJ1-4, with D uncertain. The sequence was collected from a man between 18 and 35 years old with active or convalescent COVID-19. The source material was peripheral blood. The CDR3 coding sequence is TGCGCCAGCAGCTTGGTGCGGCCTAATGAAAAACTGTTTTTT. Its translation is CASSLVRPNEKLFF.